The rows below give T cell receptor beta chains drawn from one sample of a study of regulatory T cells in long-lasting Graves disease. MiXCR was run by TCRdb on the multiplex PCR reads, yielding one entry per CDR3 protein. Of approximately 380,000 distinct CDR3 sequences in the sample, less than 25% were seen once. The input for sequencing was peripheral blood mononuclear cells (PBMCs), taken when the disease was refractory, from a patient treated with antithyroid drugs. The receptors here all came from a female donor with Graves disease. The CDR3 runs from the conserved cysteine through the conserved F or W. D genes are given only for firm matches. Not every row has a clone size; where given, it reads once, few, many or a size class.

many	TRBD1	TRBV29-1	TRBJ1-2	TGCAGCGCAAGACAGGGGTTGAGCTATGGCTACACCTTC	CSARQGLSYGYTF
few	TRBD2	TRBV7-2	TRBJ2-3	TGTGCCAGCAGAAAACAGATCCTAGCGGCCGCAGATACGCAGTATTTT	CASRKQILAAADTQYF
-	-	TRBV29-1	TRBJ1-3	TGCAGCGCTGCAACAGGTGTCTCTGGAAACACCATATATTTT	CSAATGVSGNTIYF
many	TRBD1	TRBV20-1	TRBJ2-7	TGCAGTGCTGGGACAGGGGGCTGGGGCGAGCAGTACTTC	CSAGTGGWGEQYF
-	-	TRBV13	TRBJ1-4	TGTGCCAGCAGCTTAGCGTCGGTTGCTAATGAAAAACTGTTTTTT	CASSLASVANEKLFF
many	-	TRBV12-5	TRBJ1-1	TGTGCTAGTGGTTTGGTTGCTCTGAACACTGAAGCTTTCTTT	CASGLVALNTEAFF
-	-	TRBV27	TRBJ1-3	TGTGCCAGCAGCCCTCGGACTCCCTACTCTGGAAACACCATATATTTT	CASSPRTPYSGNTIYF
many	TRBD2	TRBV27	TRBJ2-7	TGTGCCAGCAGTTTGCGACCCAGACTAGCGGGGTCCTACGAGCAGTACTTC	CASSLRPRLAGSYEQYF
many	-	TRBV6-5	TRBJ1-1	TGTGCCAGCAGTTACTCACCCGGGGGGGGCACTGAAGCTTTCTTT	CASSYSPGGGTEAFF
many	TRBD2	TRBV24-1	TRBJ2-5	TGTGCCACCAGTGAGCACCCCGGGGCGGGAGGGCGAGAGACCCAGTACTTC	CATSEHPGAGGRETQYF